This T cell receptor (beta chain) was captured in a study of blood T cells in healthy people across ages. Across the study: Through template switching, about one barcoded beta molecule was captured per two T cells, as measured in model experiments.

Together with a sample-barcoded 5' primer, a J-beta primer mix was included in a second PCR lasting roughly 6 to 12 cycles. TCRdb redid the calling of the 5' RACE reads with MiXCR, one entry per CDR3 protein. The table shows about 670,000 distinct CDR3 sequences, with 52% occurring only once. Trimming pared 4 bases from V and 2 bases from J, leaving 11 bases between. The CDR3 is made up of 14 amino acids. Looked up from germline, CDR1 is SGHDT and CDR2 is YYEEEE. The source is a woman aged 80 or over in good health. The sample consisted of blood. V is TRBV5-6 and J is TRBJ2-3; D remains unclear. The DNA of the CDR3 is TGTGCCAGCAGCCCGGGCCCATTCACAGATACGCAGTATTTT. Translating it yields CASSPGPFTDTQYF. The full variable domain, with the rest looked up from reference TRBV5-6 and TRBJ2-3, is DAGVTQSPTHLIKTRGQQVTLRCSPKSGHDTVSWYQQALGQGPQFIFQYYEEEERQRGNFPDRFSGHQFPNYSSELNVNALLLGDSALYLCASSPGPFTDTQYFGPGTRLTVL.